Detailed here is one T cell receptor (beta chain). Germline V gives CDR1 MDHEN, CDR2 SYDVKM. The V and J ends lost 3 bases and 4 bases respectively, with 15 bases between them. CDR3 length: 15 amino acids. Libraries were prepared by immunoSEQ multiplex PCR; TCRdb keeps only in-frame clonotypes and omits some of them. In the table there are about 71,000 clones, about 84% of which are singletons. These data come from a study of OX40 agonist ivuxolimab in advanced cancers. The wider study: Treatment of patients was with ivuxolimab, an agonistic anti-OX40 (CD134) antibody. Past anti-PD-1, anti-PD-L1 or anti-CTLA-4 therapy was accepted, and 40% to 45% had received some. Three patients had partial responses: one hepatocellular carcinoma, two cutaneous melanoma. The patients received ivuxolimab by intravenous route every 2 weeks at 0.01 to 10 mg/kg.

Sequenced material: CD4+ or CD8+ T cells sorted from blood, taken in a trial of the OX40 agonist ivuxolimab. The TCR was taken from an adult with an advanced solid tumor such as melanoma, head and neck, liver or kidney cancer. The chain couples TRBV28 to TRBJ1-2; D might be TRBD1 (5 bases). Here the CDR3 reads CASSLGGTVIYGYTF. CDR3 DNA sequence: TGTGCCAGCAGTTTGGGGGGGACGGTGATCTATGGCTACACCTTC.